The source of this T cell receptor beta chain is a study of chemoradiotherapy in HPV16-positive cancers. The study's findings and limits: Only a couple of HPV16-positive patients supplied the functional HPV-specificity definition.

The table came from immunoSEQ multiplex PCR; TCRdb's copy has only in-frame clones and leaves some out. The data hold roughly 12,000 clones, with around 66% observed a single time. In regard to this clone: Antigen specificity is unknown.

After removal of 2 bases from V and 3 bases from J, the junction contained 0 bases not matched to a gene. The CDR3 is 15 residues long. Germline lookup yields CDR1 MRHNA and CDR2 SNTAGT. Repertoires were sampled repeatedly during chemoradiotherapy. The J gene is TRBJ2-2, the V gene TRBV6-4; TRBD1 aligns across 10 bases. The clonotype comes from a human donor with HPV-associated anogenital cancer. This material was collected from a patient who underwent chemoradiotherapy. DNA of the CDR3: TGTGCCAGCAGTGACGGGACAGGGGACACCGGGGAGCTGTTTTTT. It specifies CASSDGTGDTGELFF.